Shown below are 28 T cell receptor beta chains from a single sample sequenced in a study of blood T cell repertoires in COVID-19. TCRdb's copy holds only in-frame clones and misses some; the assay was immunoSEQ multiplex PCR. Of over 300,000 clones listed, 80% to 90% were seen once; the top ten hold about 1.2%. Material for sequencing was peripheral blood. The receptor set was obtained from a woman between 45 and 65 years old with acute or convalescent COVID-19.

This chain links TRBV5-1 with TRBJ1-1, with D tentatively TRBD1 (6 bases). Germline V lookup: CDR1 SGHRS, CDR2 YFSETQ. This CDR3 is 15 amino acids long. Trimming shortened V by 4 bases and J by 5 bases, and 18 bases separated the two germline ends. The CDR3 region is CASSGSGDMYTEAFF. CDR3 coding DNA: TGCGCCAGCAGCGGATCCGGGGACATGTATACTGAAGCTTTCTTT.

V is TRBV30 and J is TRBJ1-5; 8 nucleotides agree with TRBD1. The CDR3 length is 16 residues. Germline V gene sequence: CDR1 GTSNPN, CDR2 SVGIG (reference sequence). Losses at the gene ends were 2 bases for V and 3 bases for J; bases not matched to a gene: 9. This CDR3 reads CAWSPLRTGINQPQHF. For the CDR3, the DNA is TGTGCCTGGAGTCCCCTAAGGACAGGGATCAATCAGCCCCAGCATTTT. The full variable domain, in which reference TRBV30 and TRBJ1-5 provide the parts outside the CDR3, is SQTIHQWPATLVQPVGSPLSLECTVEGTSNPNLYWYRQAAGRGLQLLFYSVGIGQISSEVPQNLSASRPQDRQFILSSKKLLLSDSGFYLCAWSPLRTGINQPQHFGDGTRLSIL.

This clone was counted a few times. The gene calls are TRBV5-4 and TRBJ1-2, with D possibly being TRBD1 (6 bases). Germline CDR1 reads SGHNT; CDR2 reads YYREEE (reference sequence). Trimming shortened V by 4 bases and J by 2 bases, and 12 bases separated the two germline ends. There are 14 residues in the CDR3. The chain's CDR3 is CASSGTTGNYGYTF. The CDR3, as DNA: TGTGCCAGCAGCGGGACTACAGGGAACTATGGCTACACCTTC.

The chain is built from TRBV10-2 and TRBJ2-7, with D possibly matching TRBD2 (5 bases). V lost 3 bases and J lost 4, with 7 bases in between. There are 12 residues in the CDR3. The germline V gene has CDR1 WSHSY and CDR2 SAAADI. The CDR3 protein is CASSELDYEQYF. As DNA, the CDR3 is TGCGCCAGCAGTGAACTAGATTACGAGCAGTACTTC.

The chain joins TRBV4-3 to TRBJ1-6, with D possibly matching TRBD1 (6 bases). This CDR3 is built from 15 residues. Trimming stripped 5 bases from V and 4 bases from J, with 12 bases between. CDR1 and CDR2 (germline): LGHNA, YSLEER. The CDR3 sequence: CASSSSGTYNSPLHF. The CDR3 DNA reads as TGCGCCAGCAGCTCGTCCGGGACATATAATTCACCCCTCCACTTT.

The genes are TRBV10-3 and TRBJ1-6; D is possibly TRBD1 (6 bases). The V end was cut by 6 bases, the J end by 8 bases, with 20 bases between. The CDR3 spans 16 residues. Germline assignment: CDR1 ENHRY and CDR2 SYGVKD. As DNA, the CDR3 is TGTGCCATCAGCCTCCGGAAGGGGACACAGGATTCACCCCTCCACTTT. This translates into CAISLRKGTQDSPLHF.

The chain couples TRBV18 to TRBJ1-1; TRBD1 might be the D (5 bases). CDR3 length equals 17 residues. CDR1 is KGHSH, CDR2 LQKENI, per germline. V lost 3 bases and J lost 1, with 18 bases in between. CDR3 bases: TGTGCCAGCTCACCTCTTCAAAATCGTCAGGGGAACACTGAAGCTTTCTTT. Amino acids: CASSPLQNRQGNTEAFF.

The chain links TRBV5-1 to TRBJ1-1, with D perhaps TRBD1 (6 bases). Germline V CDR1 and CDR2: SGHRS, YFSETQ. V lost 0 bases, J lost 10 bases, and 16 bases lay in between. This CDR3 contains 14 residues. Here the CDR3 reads CASSLVVGGSRAFF. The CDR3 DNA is TGCGCCAGCAGCTTGGTCGTAGGGGGATCGAGAGCTTTCTTT. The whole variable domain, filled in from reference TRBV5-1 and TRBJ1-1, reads KAGVTQTPRYLIKTRGQQVTLSCSPISGHRSVSWYQQTPGQGLQFLFEYFSETQRNKGNFPGRFSGRQFSNSRSEMNVSTLELGDSALYLCASSLVVGGSRAFFGQGTRLTVV.

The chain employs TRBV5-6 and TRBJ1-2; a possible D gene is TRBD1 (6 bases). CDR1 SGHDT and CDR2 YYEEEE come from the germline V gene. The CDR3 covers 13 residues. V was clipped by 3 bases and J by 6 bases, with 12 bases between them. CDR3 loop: CASSSTGLDGYTF. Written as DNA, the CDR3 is TGTGCCAGCAGCTCTACAGGGTTGGATGGCTACACCTTC. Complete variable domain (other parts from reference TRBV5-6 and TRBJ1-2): DAGVTQSPTHLIKTRGQQVTLRCSPKSGHDTVSWYQQALGQGPQFIFQYYEEEERQRGNFPDRFSGHQFPNYSSELNVNALLLGDSALYLCASSSTGLDGYTFGSGTRLTVV.

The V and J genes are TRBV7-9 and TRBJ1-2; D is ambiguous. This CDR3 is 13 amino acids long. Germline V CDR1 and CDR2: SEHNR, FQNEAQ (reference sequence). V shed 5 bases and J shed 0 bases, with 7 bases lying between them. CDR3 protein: CASSPTSNYGYTF. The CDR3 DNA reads TGTGCCAGCAGCCCGACTTCTAACTATGGCTACACCTTC.

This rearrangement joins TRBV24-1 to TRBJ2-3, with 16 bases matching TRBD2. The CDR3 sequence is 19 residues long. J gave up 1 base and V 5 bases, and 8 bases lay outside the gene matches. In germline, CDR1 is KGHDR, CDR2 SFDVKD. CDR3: CATSAPGLAGGRGTDTQYF. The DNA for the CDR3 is TGTGCCACCAGTGCCCCGGGACTAGCGGGGGGGCGAGGCACAGATACGCAGTATTTT.

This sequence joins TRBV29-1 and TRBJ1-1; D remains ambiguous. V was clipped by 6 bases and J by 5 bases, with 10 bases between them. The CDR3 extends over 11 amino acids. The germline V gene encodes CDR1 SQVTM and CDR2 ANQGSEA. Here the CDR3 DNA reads TGCAGCGTCTACAGAAGGACTGAAGCTTTCTTT. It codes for CSVYRRTEAFF.

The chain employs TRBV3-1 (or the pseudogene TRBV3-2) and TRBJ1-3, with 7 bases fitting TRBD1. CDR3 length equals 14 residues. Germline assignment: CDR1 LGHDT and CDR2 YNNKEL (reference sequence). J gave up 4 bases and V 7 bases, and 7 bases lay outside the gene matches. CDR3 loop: CASTLTGQGNTIYF. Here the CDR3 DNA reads TGTGCCAGCACCTTGACGGGACAGGGAAACACCATATATTTT.

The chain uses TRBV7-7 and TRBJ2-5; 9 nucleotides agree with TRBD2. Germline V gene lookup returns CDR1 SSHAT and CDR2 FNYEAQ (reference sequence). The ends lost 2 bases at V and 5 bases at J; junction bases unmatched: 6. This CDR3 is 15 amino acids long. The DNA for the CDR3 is TGTGCCAGCAGCTTAAGGGCGGGGGGGCCGGAGACCCAGTACTTC. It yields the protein CASSLRAGGPETQYF.

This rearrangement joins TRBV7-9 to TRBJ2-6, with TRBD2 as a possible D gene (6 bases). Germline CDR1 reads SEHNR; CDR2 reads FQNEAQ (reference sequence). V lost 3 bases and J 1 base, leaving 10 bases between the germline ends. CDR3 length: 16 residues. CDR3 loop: CASSLGGKSGANVLTF. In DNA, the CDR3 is TGTGCCAGCAGCTTGGGGGGAAAATCTGGGGCCAACGTCCTGACTTTC. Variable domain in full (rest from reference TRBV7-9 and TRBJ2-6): DTGVSQNPRHKITKRGQNVTFRCDPISEHNRLYWYRQTLGQGPEFLTYFQNEAQLEKSRLLSDRFSAERPKGSFSTLEIQRTEQGDSAMYLCASSLGGKSGANVLTFGAGSRLTVL.

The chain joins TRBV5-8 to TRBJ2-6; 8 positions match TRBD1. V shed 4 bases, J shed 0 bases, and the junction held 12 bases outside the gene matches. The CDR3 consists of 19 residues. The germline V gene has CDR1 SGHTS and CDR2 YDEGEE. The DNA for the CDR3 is TGTGCCAGCAGCCGAGGACAGGGTTTCAAGGGCTCTGGGGCCAACGTCCTGACTTTC. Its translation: CASSRGQGFKGSGANVLTF.

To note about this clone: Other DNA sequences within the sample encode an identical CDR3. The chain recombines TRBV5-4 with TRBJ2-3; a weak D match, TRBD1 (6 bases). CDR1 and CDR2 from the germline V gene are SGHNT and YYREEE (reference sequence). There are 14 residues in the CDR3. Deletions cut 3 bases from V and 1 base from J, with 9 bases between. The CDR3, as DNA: TGTGCCAGCAGCTCCGGACAGCGCACAGATACGCAGTATTTT. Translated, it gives CASSSGQRTDTQYF.

The CDR3 DNA reads as TGCGCCAGCAGACGGGACAGGGGCACCGGGGAGCTGTTTTTT. The encoded protein is CASRRDRGTGELFF. V usage is TRBV10-1 and J usage is TRBJ2-2; 10 nucleotides agree with TRBD1. This CDR3 is built from 14 residues. V shed 6 bases and J 4 bases; nucleotides not matched to a gene: 2. Looked up from germline, CDR1 is WNHNN and CDR2 is SYGVQD (reference sequence).

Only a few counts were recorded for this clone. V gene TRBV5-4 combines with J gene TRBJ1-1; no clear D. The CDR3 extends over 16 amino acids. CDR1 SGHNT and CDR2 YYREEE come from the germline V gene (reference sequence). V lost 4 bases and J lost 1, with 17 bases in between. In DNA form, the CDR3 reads TGTGCCAGCAGCACCAATTCGGGAGGTAGGAACACTGAAGCTTTCTTT. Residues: CASSTNSGGRNTEAFF.

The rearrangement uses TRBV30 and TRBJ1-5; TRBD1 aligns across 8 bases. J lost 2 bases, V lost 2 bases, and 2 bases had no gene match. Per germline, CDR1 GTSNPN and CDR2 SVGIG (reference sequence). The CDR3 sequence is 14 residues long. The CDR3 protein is CAWSLGQGNQPQHF. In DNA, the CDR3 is TGTGCCTGGAGTCTGGGACAGGGCAATCAGCCCCAGCATTTT.

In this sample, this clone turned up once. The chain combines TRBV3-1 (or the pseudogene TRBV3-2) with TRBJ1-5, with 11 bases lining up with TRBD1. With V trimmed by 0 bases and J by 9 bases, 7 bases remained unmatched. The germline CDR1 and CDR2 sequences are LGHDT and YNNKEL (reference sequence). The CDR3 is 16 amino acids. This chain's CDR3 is CASSQDPAGTGGPQHF. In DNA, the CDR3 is TGTGCCAGCAGCCAAGATCCGGCCGGGACAGGGGGGCCCCAGCATTTT.

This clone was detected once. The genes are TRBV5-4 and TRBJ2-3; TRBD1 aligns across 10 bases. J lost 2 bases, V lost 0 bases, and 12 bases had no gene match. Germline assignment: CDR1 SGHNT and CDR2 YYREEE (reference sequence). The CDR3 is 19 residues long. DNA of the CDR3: TGTGCCAGCAGCTTGGACCGGGACAGGGGAGAGGGTACCACAGATACGCAGTATTTT. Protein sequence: CASSLDRDRGEGTTDTQYF.

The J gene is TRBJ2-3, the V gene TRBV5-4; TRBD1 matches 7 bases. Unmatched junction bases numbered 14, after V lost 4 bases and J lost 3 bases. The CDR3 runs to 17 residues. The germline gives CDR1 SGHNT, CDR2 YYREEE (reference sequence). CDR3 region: CASSNAGTEYLTDTQYF. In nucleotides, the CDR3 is TGTGCCAGCAGCAACGCCGGGACAGAGTATTTAACAGATACGCAGTATTTT.

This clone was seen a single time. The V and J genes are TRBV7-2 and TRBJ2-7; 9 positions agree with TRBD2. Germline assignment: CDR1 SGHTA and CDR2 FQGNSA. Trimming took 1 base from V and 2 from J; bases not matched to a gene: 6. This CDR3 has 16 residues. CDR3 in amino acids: CASSLVVTSGTYEQYF. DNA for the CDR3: TGTGCCAGCAGCTTAGTAGTGACTAGCGGTACCTACGAGCAGTACTTC.

The CDR3 sequence is CASSHREENYGYTF. Here the CDR3 DNA reads TGCGCCAGCAGCCATCGGGAGGAAAACTATGGCTACACCTTC. The V and J genes are TRBV4-1 and TRBJ1-2, with unresolved D. Trimming took off 3 bases at V and 2 bases at J, with 10 bases between the two ends. CDR1 MGHRA and CDR2 YSYEKL come from the germline V gene. This CDR3 comprises 14 residues.

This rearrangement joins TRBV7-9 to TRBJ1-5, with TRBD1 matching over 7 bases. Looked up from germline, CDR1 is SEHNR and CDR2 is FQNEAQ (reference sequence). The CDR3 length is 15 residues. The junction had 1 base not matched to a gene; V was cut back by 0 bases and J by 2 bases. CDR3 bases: TGTGCCAGCAGCTTAGCTGGGACAGGCAATCAGCCCCAGCATTTT. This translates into CASSLAGTGNQPQHF.

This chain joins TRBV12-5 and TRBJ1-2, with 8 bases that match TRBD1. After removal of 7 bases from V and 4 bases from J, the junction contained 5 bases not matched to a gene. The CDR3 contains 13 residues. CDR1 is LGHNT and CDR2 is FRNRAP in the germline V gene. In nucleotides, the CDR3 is TGTGCTAGTGCCATCGGACAGGGCTATGGCTACACCTTC. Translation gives CASAIGQGYGYTF.

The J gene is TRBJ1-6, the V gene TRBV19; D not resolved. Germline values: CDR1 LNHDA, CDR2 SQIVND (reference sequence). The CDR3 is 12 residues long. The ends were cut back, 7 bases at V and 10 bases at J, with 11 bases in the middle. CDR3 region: CASNRGSSPLHF. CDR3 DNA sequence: TGTGCCAGTAATCGAGGGAGCTCACCCCTCCACTTT.